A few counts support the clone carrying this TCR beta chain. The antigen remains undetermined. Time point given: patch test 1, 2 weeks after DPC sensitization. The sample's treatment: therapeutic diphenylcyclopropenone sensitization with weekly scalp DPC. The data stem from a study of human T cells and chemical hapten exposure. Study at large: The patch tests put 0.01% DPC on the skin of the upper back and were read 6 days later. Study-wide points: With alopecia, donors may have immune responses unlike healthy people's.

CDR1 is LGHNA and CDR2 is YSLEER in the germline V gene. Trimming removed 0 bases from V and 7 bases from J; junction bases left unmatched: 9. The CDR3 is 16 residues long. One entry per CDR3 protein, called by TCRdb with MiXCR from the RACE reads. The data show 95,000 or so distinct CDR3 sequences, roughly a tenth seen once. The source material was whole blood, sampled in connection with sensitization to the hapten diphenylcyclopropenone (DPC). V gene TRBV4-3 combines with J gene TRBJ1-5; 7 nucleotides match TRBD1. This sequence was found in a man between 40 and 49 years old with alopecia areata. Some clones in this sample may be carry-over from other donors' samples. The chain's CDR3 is CASSQDRGQGGQPQHF. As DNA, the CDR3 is TGCGCCAGCAGCCAAGATAGGGGGCAGGGGGGCCAGCCCCAGCATTTT.